These 30 T cell receptor beta chains were all obtained from the same sample, sequenced in a study of blood T cell repertoires in COVID-19. Sequencing was performed with immunoSEQ multiplex PCR; in TCRdb, only in-frame clones are kept and a portion is missing. This table has about 150,000 clones, about 80% appearing once. The sequenced sample was peripheral blood. The receptor source for this set is a man aged 65 to 79 with acute or convalescent COVID-19.

In this sample, this clone turned up once. J is TRBJ2-5 and V is TRBV3-1 (or the pseudogene TRBV3-2), with 10 nucleotides matching TRBD2. The CDR3 runs to 17 residues. Germline CDR1 and CDR2: LGHDT and YNNKEL (reference sequence). V was clipped by 0 bases and J by 5 bases; unmatched bases: 9. DNA of the CDR3: TGTGCCAGCAGCCAAGAGGGGAGCGGGAGGGCCGGGGAGACCCAGTACTTC. Its translation: CASSQEGSGRAGETQYF.

The J gene is TRBJ2-5, the V gene TRBV4-1; D is perhaps TRBD1 (5 bases). Germline V CDR1 and CDR2: MGHRA, YSYEKL. Trimming removed 4 bases from V and 0 bases from J, with 15 bases in between. This CDR3 has 16 amino acids. Written as DNA, the CDR3 is TGCGCCAGCAGCCCAATGACAGCATCGTACCAAGAGACCCAGTACTTC. This gives the protein CASSPMTASYQETQYF.

This chain joins TRBV4-1 and TRBJ2-2, with 9 bases that match TRBD1. V was clipped by 4 bases and J by 0 bases; unmatched bases: 3. Looked up from germline, CDR1 is MGHRA and CDR2 is YSYEKL. This CDR3 has 16 residues. CDR3 sequence (DNA): TGCGCCAGCAGCCCCAGACAGGGGGCGAACACCGGGGAGCTGTTTTTT. Translating gives CASSPRQGANTGELFF.

The V call is TRBV27, the J call TRBJ2-3; possibly TRBD1 for D (5 bases). V was pared by 3 bases and J by 2 bases, with 6 bases between. This CDR3 is built from 13 residues. Germline loops: CDR1 MNHEY, CDR2 SMNVEV (reference sequence). In nucleotides, the CDR3 is TGTGCCAGCAGTTTCAGGGTCACAGATACGCAGTATTTT. It specifies CASSFRVTDTQYF.

The chain recombines TRBV28 with TRBJ1-1; 12 nucleotides line up with TRBD1. This CDR3 spans 17 amino acids. V was clipped by 6 bases and J by 6 bases; unmatched bases: 14. The germline CDR1 and CDR2 sequences are MDHEN and SYDVKM. CDR3 bases: TGTGCCAGCAGACCAGGCGGGACAGGGGGCAGAAGGGCTGAAGCTTTCTTT. This translates into CASRPGGTGGRRAEAFF.

This clone appeared a single time. The J gene is TRBJ2-6, the V gene TRBV4-1; tentatively, D is TRBD1 (5 bases). Germline values: CDR1 MGHRA, CDR2 YSYEKL. Deletions cut 1 base from V and 9 bases from J, with 16 bases between. The CDR3 is 16 amino acids. CDR3 sequence: CASSQVPPGKGNVLTF. The CDR3 DNA is TGCGCCAGCAGCCAAGTCCCCCCAGGGAAGGGCAACGTCCTGACTTTC.

Concerning this clone: Mismatch with germline at one junction end may stem from a read error. The chain combines TRBV5-1 with TRBJ2-1; 11 bases line up with TRBD1. CDR1 is SGHRS, CDR2 YFSETQ, per germline. This CDR3 has 15 amino acids. CDR3 DNA: TGCGCCAGCAGCCCATCACTCCCGGGACAGGGGGTTAGGGTCTTC. This translates into CASSPSLPGQGVRVF.

Only one count was recorded for this clone. The chain carries TRBV7-8 and TRBJ1-2, with D possibly TRBD1 on 6 matching bases. V lost 3 bases and J 7 bases, leaving 24 bases between the germline ends. Germline V CDR1 and CDR2: SGHVS, FQNEAQ. The CDR3 is 17 amino acids. CDR3 sequence: CASSFGAGEGPRSGYTF. The CDR3 coding sequence is TGTGCCAGCAGCTTCGGTGCAGGGGAGGGCCCGAGGAGTGGCTACACCTTC.

The chain couples TRBV10-3 to TRBJ2-6, with D maybe TRBD2 (6 bases). The CDR3 is made up of 16 amino acids. Trimming removed 3 bases at V and 2 bases at J, with 11 bases between. Germline loops: CDR1 ENHRY, CDR2 SYGVKD. CDR3 nucleotides: TGTGCCATCAGTGACGAACCGGGGGCTGGGGCCAACGTCCTGACTTTC. This codes for CAISDEPGAGANVLTF.

The V gene is TRBV3-1 (or the pseudogene TRBV3-2), the J gene TRBJ2-1; 12 nucleotides align to TRBD2. CDR1 LGHDT and CDR2 YNNKEL come from the germline V gene (reference sequence). Unmatched junction bases numbered 10, after V lost 4 bases and J lost 9 bases. The CDR3 consists of 16 residues. CDR3 bases: TGTGCCAGCAGCCGCCGACTAGCGGGAGAGGGGGGTGAGCAGTTCTTC. Its translation: CASSRRLAGEGGEQFF.

The chain combines TRBV5-1 with TRBJ1-1; D not certain. The V gene lost 4 bases and the J gene lost 1 base, with 8 bases spanning the gap. Germline V gives CDR1 SGHRS, CDR2 YFSETQ. The CDR3 loop spans 13 amino acids. The CDR3 loop reads CASSLNTNTEAFF. In DNA form, the CDR3 reads TGCGCCAGCAGCCTCAACACGAACACTGAAGCTTTCTTT. The whole variable domain, remainder taken from reference TRBV5-1 and TRBJ1-1, is KAGVTQTPRYLIKTRGQQVTLSCSPISGHRSVSWYQQTPGQGLQFLFEYFSETQRNKGNFPGRFSGRQFSNSRSEMNVSTLELGDSALYLCASSLNTNTEAFFGQGTRLTVV.

This sequence joins TRBV5-5 and TRBJ2-7; 7 bases fit TRBD1. CDR3 length equals 14 residues. V dropped 2 bases and J dropped 1; count of bases not matched to a gene: 3. CDR1 and CDR2 from the germline V gene are SGHKS and YYEKEE (reference sequence). The CDR3 protein is CASSLTGASYEQYF. The CDR3 nucleotides read TGTGCCAGCAGCTTAACAGGGGCGTCCTACGAGCAGTACTTC.

The chain combines TRBV5-3 with TRBJ1-6; TRBD1 aligns across 7 bases. TRBV5-3 is treated as an ORF (open reading frame) with a function not yet certain. This CDR3 is built from 17 residues. Trimming removed 3 bases from V and 10 bases from J; junction bases left unmatched: 16. The CDR3 DNA reads TGTGCCAGAAGCTGGCAATGCGACAGGGCTTTTGGGTCACCCCTCCACTTT. Its protein is CARSWQCDRAFGSPLHF.

V is TRBV2 and J is TRBJ1-2; 8 nucleotides align to TRBD1. Per the germline V gene, CDR1 is SNHLY and CDR2 is FYNNEI. There are 15 residues in the CDR3. After removal of 6 bases from V and 0 bases from J, the junction contained 6 bases not matched to a gene. Here the CDR3 reads CASSGTGQSNYGYTF. The CDR3, as DNA: TGTGCCAGCAGCGGGACAGGCCAATCTAACTATGGCTACACCTTC.

The chain joins TRBV19 to TRBJ1-5; D remains unclear. Germline CDR1 and CDR2: LNHDA and SQIVND (reference sequence). CDR3 length: 18 residues. The ends were cut back, 0 bases at V and 2 bases at J, with 17 bases in the middle. The CDR3 region is CASSIEGSSGVGNQPQHF. The CDR3 region has the DNA TGTGCCAGTAGTATAGAAGGGTCGAGCGGGGTGGGCAATCAGCCCCAGCATTTT. Drawing the rest from reference TRBV19 and TRBJ1-5, the complete variable domain is DGGITQSPKYLFRKEGQNVTLSCEQNLNHDAMYWYRQDPGQGLRLIYYSQIVNDFQKGDIAEGYSVSREKKESFPLTVTSAQKNPTAFYLCASSIEGSSGVGNQPQHFGDGTRLSIL.

V usage is TRBV30 and J usage is TRBJ2-2, with 7 bases lining up with TRBD2. Germline trimming cut 3 bases from V and 4 bases from J; bases unmatched to any gene: 8. This CDR3 is 15 amino acids long. Germline V gene data show CDR1 as GTSNPN and CDR2 as SVGIG (reference sequence). For the CDR3, the DNA is TGTGCCTGGAGATTGGGGGGGGATGGCACCGGGGAGCTGTTTTTT. Its protein is CAWRLGGDGTGELFF.

This clone is a singleton in its sample. This chain links TRBV18 with TRBJ2-7; 10 bases are shared with TRBD2. Germline V gene lookup returns CDR1 KGHSH and CDR2 LQKENI. The CDR3 is 16 amino acids. The V segment lost 4 bases and the J segment 5 bases; nucleotides outside the gene matches: 11. Written as DNA, the CDR3 is TGTGCCAGCTCACAATCTAGCGGGAGCCCCGTGAACGAGCAGTACTTC. Protein product: CASSQSSGSPVNEQYF.

This chain links TRBV4-2 with TRBJ2-2; 10 bases map to TRBD1. V shed 2 bases, J shed 8 bases, and the junction held 8 bases outside the gene matches. CDR3 length: 16 residues. CDR1 and CDR2 (germline): LGHNA, YNFKEQ. The CDR3 sequence: CASSQRQGARFGELFF. CDR3 nucleotide sequence: TGTGCCAGCAGCCAACGACAGGGGGCGCGGTTTGGGGAGCTGTTTTTT.

V usage is TRBV11-3 and J usage is TRBJ2-3; unclear D gene. There are 13 residues in the CDR3. V lost 1 base and J 4 bases, leaving 6 bases between the germline ends. From germline, CDR1 is SGHNT and CDR2 YENEEA. CDR3 residues: CASSLGRADTQYF. The DNA for the CDR3 is TGTGCCAGCAGCTTAGGCCGAGCAGATACGCAGTATTTT.

The chain combines TRBV28 with TRBJ2-7; 7 bases map to TRBD1. Unmatched junction bases numbered 11, after V lost 3 bases and J lost 3 bases. Germline assignment: CDR1 MDHEN and CDR2 SYDVKM. The length of the CDR3 is 16 residues. CDR3 nucleotides: TGTGCCAGCAGTTTTCCCGGTCTCTCAGGGGGCTACGAGCAGTACTTC. Encoded protein: CASSFPGLSGGYEQYF.

The sample holds a few counts of this clone. The chain couples TRBV2 to TRBJ1-2, with TRBD1 as a possible D gene (6 bases). Germline V gives CDR1 SNHLY, CDR2 FYNNEI. V was clipped by 11 bases and J by 5 bases, with 12 bases between them. The CDR3 is 11 amino acids. DNA for the CDR3: TGTGCCCAGGGCCAGGGGTATGGCTACACCTTC. Protein: CAQGQGYGYTF.

The J gene is TRBJ1-2, the V gene TRBV5-8; D possibly corresponds to TRBD1 (6 bases). The CDR3 sequence is 17 residues long. The germline V gene has CDR1 SGHTS and CDR2 YDEGEE. V dropped 6 bases and J dropped 0 bases, with 21 bases sitting between them. This CDR3 reads CASKVTGRGAPNYGYTF. CDR3 DNA: TGTGCCAGCAAAGTGACTGGACGGGGGGCCCCTAACTATGGCTACACCTTC.

The chain's CDR3 is CASSLDRNTGELFF. CDR3 nucleotides: TGTGCCAGCAGCTTAGATCGTAACACCGGGGAGCTGTTTTTT. V and J are TRBV11-3 and TRBJ2-2; no clear D gene. The germline gives CDR1 SGHNT, CDR2 YENEEA. The length of the CDR3 is 14 residues. V was clipped by 0 bases and J by 2 bases, with 4 bases between them.

The chain is built from TRBV3-1 (or the pseudogene TRBV3-2) and TRBJ2-1, with D possibly matching TRBD2 (5 bases). Germline-derived CDR1 and CDR2 are LGHDT and YNNKEL (reference sequence). This CDR3 region has 17 residues. Between the trimmed V and J ends, which lost 3 bases and 0 bases, there was a span of 15 bases. CDR3 sequence (DNA): TGTGCCAGCAGCCAGACGAGCGGACGGCCCTCCTACAATGAGCAGTTCTTC. As protein: CASSQTSGRPSYNEQFF.

This chain links TRBV7-3 with TRBJ2-3; 8 bases align to TRBD2. With 5 bases clipped from V and 5 bases from J, the junction kept 12 bases outside the gene matches. Germline V lookup: CDR1 SGHTA, CDR2 FQGTGA. The CDR3 loop spans 16 amino acids. The CDR3 sequence is CASSAGARGGLDTQYF. For the CDR3, the DNA is TGTGCCAGCAGCGCCGGGGCCCGGGGGGGTCTAGATACGCAGTATTTT.

About this clone: Other DNA sequences in this specimen translate into the identical CDR3. V gene TRBV9 combines with J gene TRBJ2-2; D is possibly TRBD1 (5 bases). This CDR3 comprises 16 residues. Germline V gene sequence: CDR1 SGDLS, CDR2 YYNGEE. Trimming took off 0 bases at V and 0 bases at J, with 9 bases between the two ends. The CDR3 loop is CASSVGQLANTGELFF. The CDR3 DNA sequence: TGTGCCAGCAGCGTAGGACAGCTCGCGAACACCGGGGAGCTGTTTTTT.

This rearrangement joins TRBV7-6 to TRBJ1-5, with TRBD1 as a possible D gene (6 bases). CDR1 and CDR2 (germline): SGHVS, FNYEAQ. CDR3 length: 17 residues. V was cut by 1 base and J by 5 bases, with 18 bases left in between. CDR3 loop: CASSLVMVGARDQPQHF. In nucleotides, the CDR3 is TGTGCCAGCAGCTTAGTAATGGTGGGGGCAAGGGATCAGCCCCAGCATTTT.

The chain is built from TRBV24-1 and TRBJ2-6; D ambiguous. V lost 4 bases, J lost 2 bases, and 11 bases lay in between. The CDR3 has 16 amino acids. Germline V gives CDR1 KGHDR, CDR2 SFDVKD. CDR3 nucleotides: TGTGCCACCAGTGAGGCCGATCGAACTGGGGCCAACGTCCTGACTTTC. This gives the protein CATSEADRTGANVLTF.

The V gene is TRBV7-9, the J gene TRBJ2-3, with 7 bases aligning to TRBD2. J gave up 0 bases and V 5 bases, and 17 bases lay outside the gene matches. This CDR3 has 19 amino acids. In germline, CDR1 is SEHNR, CDR2 FQNEAQ (reference sequence). CDR3 amino acids: CASSLMGGGSLPSTDTQYF. CDR3 bases: TGTGCCAGCAGCCTGATGGGCGGGGGATCCCTTCCCAGCACAGATACGCAGTATTTT.

The chain recombines TRBV7-3 with TRBJ2-2; D is possibly TRBD2 (6 bases). Trimming removed 5 bases at V and 7 bases at J, with 17 bases between. The CDR3 runs 15 residues. The germline V gene has CDR1 SGHTA and CDR2 FQGTGA. CDR3 coding DNA: TGTGCCAGCAGCCCCACGGGACTCGGAGGCGGGGAGCTGTTTTTT. As protein: CASSPTGLGGGELFF.